Presented here are 31 T cell receptor beta chains from one specimen sequenced in a study of control samples from healthy donors and cancer patients (TCRdb year 2020). Libraries were constructed by the immunoSEQ multiplex PCR assay. In its TCRdb copy, this immuneACCESS table keeps in-frame sequences only and misses some clones. Where compared with another copy, unresolved V genes explain less than half of these, and the others have no known cause. For this sample the table gives about 120,000 clones, of which over 85% were detected only once. The ten largest account for around 5.8% of the sample. Sequencing was done on a sample of blood. All receptors derive from a man in his late teens or twenties in good health.

The CDR3 region has the DNA TGTGCCAGCAGGCCCACTAGTTATGACCGAACAGATACGCAGTATTTT. Protein: CASRPTSYDRTDTQYF. The genes are TRBV7-9 and TRBJ2-3, with D perhaps matching TRBD2 (5 bases). Looked up from germline, CDR1 is SEHNR and CDR2 is FQNEAQ (reference sequence). This CDR3 has 16 amino acids. V shed 6 bases and J shed 3 bases, with 19 bases lying between them.

The V call is TRBV5-1, the J call TRBJ1-2; perhaps TRBD1 as D (6 bases). In germline, CDR1 is SGHRS, CDR2 YFSETQ. The CDR3 length is 13 residues. V was pared by 4 bases and J by 7 bases, with 14 bases between. CDR3 DNA sequence: TGCGCCAGCAGCCCACTGGGGGCCCGTGGCTACACCTTC. It encodes CASSPLGARGYTF.

The chain employs TRBV30 and TRBJ1-2; D remains ambiguous. This CDR3 has 11 amino acids. V lost 2 bases and J lost 5, with 6 bases in between. CDR1 is GTSNPN, CDR2 SVGIG, per germline (reference sequence). DNA of the CDR3: TGTGCCTGGAGTCAGAGATATGGCTACACCTTC. Translated, it gives CAWSQRYGYTF.

The gene calls are TRBV11-2 and TRBJ1-1; D is undetermined. Germline-derived CDR1 and CDR2 are SGHAT and FQNNGV. Trimming pared 6 bases from V and 3 bases from J, leaving 11 bases between. The CDR3 runs to 13 residues. The CDR3 is CASRHGGDTEAFF. The CDR3 DNA is TGTGCCAGCAGACACGGTGGGGACACTGAAGCTTTCTTT. The full variable domain, with the rest looked up from reference TRBV11-2 and TRBJ1-1, is EAGVAQSPRYKIIEKRQSVAFWCNPISGHATLYWYQQILGQGPKLLIQFQNNGVVDDSQLPKDRFSAERLKGVDSTLKIQPAKLEDSAVYLCASRHGGDTEAFFGQGTRLTVV.

V and J are TRBV5-4 and TRBJ1-1; 8 positions agree with TRBD1. The length of the CDR3 is 15 residues. J lost 1 base, V lost 3 bases, and 5 bases had no gene match. Germline lookup yields CDR1 SGHNT and CDR2 YYREEE (reference sequence). The CDR3 loop is CASSSPGTGNTEAFF. In DNA, the CDR3 is TGTGCCAGCAGCTCCCCCGGGACAGGGAACACTGAAGCTTTCTTT.

The V call is TRBV6-1, the J call TRBJ2-2; the D is unclear. Per germline, CDR1 MNHNS and CDR2 SASEGT. Trimming stripped 0 bases from V and 6 bases from J, with 11 bases between. The CDR3 loop spans 15 amino acids. CDR3 nucleotides: TGTGCCAGCAGTGAAGCGATTGGGCGCGCCGGGGAGCTGTTTTTT. The encoded protein is CASSEAIGRAGELFF.

V usage is TRBV4-1 and J usage is TRBJ2-1; 7 bases line up with TRBD2. V lost 0 bases and J lost 4; bases outside the gene matches: 9. CDR1 is MGHRA, CDR2 YSYEKL, per germline. The CDR3 contains 17 residues. As DNA, the CDR3 is TGCGCCAGCAGCCAAGAGTCGGGGGGAGGAAGTTACAATGAGCAGTTCTTC. It encodes CASSQESGGGSYNEQFF.

The rearrangement joins TRBV14 to TRBJ1-6, with TRBD1 identical over 7 bases. In germline, CDR1 is SGHDN, CDR2 FVKESK. The trim removed 4 bases at V and 8 bases at J, leaving 5 bases unmatched. CDR3 length: 14 amino acids. Here the CDR3 DNA reads TGTGCCAGCAGCCGGGACAGCTCGTATTCACCCCTCCACTTT. Its translation is CASSRDSSYSPLHF.

V and J are TRBV18 and TRBJ2-2; D unclear. Per the germline V gene, CDR1 is KGHSH and CDR2 is LQKENI. Trimming stripped 2 bases from V and 2 bases from J, with 9 bases between. This CDR3 contains 15 residues. The DNA of the CDR3 is TGTGCCAGCTCACCAGTGACAAAAAACACCGGGGAGCTGTTTTTT. This encodes CASSPVTKNTGELFF.

The genes are TRBV4-1 and TRBJ1-3; D gene ambiguous. Trimming removed 4 bases from V and 1 base from J, with 8 bases in between. Germline V gene lookup returns CDR1 MGHRA and CDR2 YSYEKL. CDR3 size: 14 residues. This CDR3 is CASSPVGSGNTIYF. For the CDR3, the DNA is TGCGCCAGCAGCCCCGTTGGGTCTGGAAACACCATATATTTT.

V is TRBV3-1 (or the pseudogene TRBV3-2) and J is TRBJ2-7, with D possibly being TRBD1 (5 bases). This CDR3 is built from 14 residues. From germline, CDR1 is LGHDT and CDR2 YNNKEL (reference sequence). V shed 0 bases and J shed 6 bases, with 12 bases lying between them. The DNA of the CDR3 is TGTGCCAGCAGCCAAGAGTCTGGGGCTCGCGAGCAGTACTTC. As protein: CASSQESGAREQYF.

The V and J genes are TRBV7-9 and TRBJ2-7; D call uncertain. V was clipped by 5 bases and J by 0 bases, with 14 bases between them. The CDR3 spans 15 residues. Per germline, CDR1 SEHNR and CDR2 FQNEAQ (reference sequence). The CDR3 nucleotides are TGTGCCAGCAGCCTCCCTCGTGCCCCCTCCTACGAGCAGTACTTC. Its protein product is CASSLPRAPSYEQYF.

V usage is TRBV4-1 and J usage is TRBJ1-4; no firm D call. Germline V gene sequence: CDR1 MGHRA, CDR2 YSYEKL. Deletions cut 1 base from V and 5 bases from J, with 11 bases between. The CDR3 runs to 15 residues. The CDR3: CASSQGPQQNEKLFF. CDR3 DNA sequence: TGCGCCAGCAGCCAAGGCCCCCAACAGAATGAAAAACTGTTTTTT.

This chain joins TRBV6-5 and TRBJ2-3, with D possibly TRBD2 on 6 matching bases. The CDR3 runs 14 residues. Trimming stripped 5 bases from V and 5 bases from J, with 14 bases between. CDR1 and CDR2 from the germline V gene are MNHEY and SVGAGI. CDR3 in DNA: TGTGCCAGCAGTCGGGGGACTCCGGAAGATACGCAGTATTTT. It specifies CASSRGTPEDTQYF.

J is TRBJ1-2 and V is TRBV24-1; D is perhaps TRBD1 (6 bases). Per the germline V gene, CDR1 is KGHDR and CDR2 is SFDVKD. This CDR3 comprises 14 residues. The V gene lost 5 bases and the J gene lost 2 bases, with 11 bases spanning the gap. The CDR3 spells CATSGQAPNYGYTF. The CDR3 DNA is TGTGCCACCAGTGGACAGGCCCCCAACTATGGCTACACCTTC.

This clone came up a few times. This chain uses TRBV9 with TRBJ2-3; TRBD2 aligns across 8 bases. The CDR3 loop spans 16 amino acids. J lost 4 bases, V lost 2 bases, and 9 bases had no gene match. Germline V lookup: CDR1 SGDLS, CDR2 YYNGEE. CDR3 in DNA: TGTGCCAGCAGCGTCTCTAGCGGGCTCGAGGCAGATACGCAGTATTTT. Translated: CASSVSSGLEADTQYF.

The chain has TRBV6-5 and TRBJ2-2; maybe TRBD1 (6 bases). Trimming removed 5 bases from V and 4 bases from J, with 14 bases in between. The CDR3 has 15 residues. Germline CDR1 and CDR2: MNHEY and SVGAGI. CDR3 protein: CASSLLGQITGELFF. The CDR3 DNA reads as TGTGCCAGCAGTCTCCTTGGACAGATCACCGGGGAGCTGTTTTTT.

This clone was counted once. The rearrangement links TRBV21-1 to TRBJ1-3; no DNA check was done on the table's D call, TRBD1. TRBV21-1 is a documented pseudogene. The CDR3 extends over 13 amino acids. The CDR3 here is CARAQGEGNTIYF. For the CDR3, the DNA is TGTGCCAGGGCTCAGGGGGAGGGAAACACCATATATTTT.

This chain joins TRBV13 and TRBJ1-1; 7 bases map to TRBD1. Germline V lookup: CDR1 PRHDT, CDR2 FYEKMQ (reference sequence). This CDR3 is 19 amino acids long. The ends lost 1 base at V and 4 bases at J; junction bases unmatched: 18. The CDR3 nucleotides are TGTGCCAGCAGCTTAGCCAATCCCAAGTGGGGGGCAGGGGGCACTGAAGCTTTCTTT. Its protein product is CASSLANPKWGAGGTEAFF. Full variable domain (remainder filled in from reference TRBV13 and TRBJ1-1): AAGVIQSPRHLIKEKRETATLKCYPIPRHDTVYWYQQGPGQDPQFLISFYEKMQSDKGSIPDRFSAQQFSDYHSELNMSSLELGDSALYFCASSLANPKWGAGGTEAFFGQGTRLTVV.

CDR3 coding DNA: TGCGCCAGCAGCTTGGCCCCCGAGGATACGCAGTATTTT. Translated, it gives CASSLAPEDTQYF. V and J are TRBV5-1 and TRBJ2-3; no clear D gene. CDR1 is SGHRS and CDR2 is YFSETQ in the germline V gene. The CDR3 totals 13 residues. Trimming pared 0 bases from V and 6 bases from J, leaving 8 bases between.

The genes are TRBV6-5 and TRBJ2-7, with a weak D call TRBD2 (6 bases). With 4 bases removed from V and 4 bases from J, the gap between germline ends came to 14 bases. The CDR3 covers 14 residues. Germline CDR1 reads MNHEY; CDR2 reads SVGAGI. CDR3 region: CASSWGGGIYEQYF. As DNA, the CDR3 is TGTGCCAGCAGTTGGGGTGGAGGGATATACGAGCAGTACTTC.

This clone was seen more than once but under ten times. The chain couples TRBV6-5 to TRBJ1-2; 8 nucleotides agree with TRBD1. V dropped 6 bases and J dropped 4; count of bases not matched to a gene: 10. This CDR3 is built from 15 residues. CDR1 is MNHEY, CDR2 SVGAGI, per germline. The CDR3, as DNA: TGTGCCAGCAGATCCTGGGACAGGACCTTCTATGGCTACACCTTC. Its protein is CASRSWDRTFYGYTF.

CDR3 protein: CASSYSYNEQFF. CDR3 DNA sequence: TGTGCCAGCAGCTATTCCTACAATGAGCAGTTCTTC. The chain combines TRBV6-2 or TRBV6-3 with TRBJ2-1; no definite D call. Germline V CDR1 and CDR2: MNHEY, SVGEGT. The V end was cut by 6 bases, the J end by 1 base, with 4 bases between. The CDR3 is 12 residues long.

This clone was recorded once. This chain links TRBV3-1 (or the pseudogene TRBV3-2) with TRBJ1-2, with D perhaps matching TRBD1 (6 bases). V lost 2 bases and J 2 bases, leaving 9 bases between the germline ends. The CDR3 spans 14 residues. Germline CDR1 is LGHDT and CDR2 is YNNKEL (reference sequence). The CDR3 reads CASSQRTVNYGYTF. Here the CDR3 DNA reads TGTGCCAGCAGCCAAAGGACAGTGAACTATGGCTACACCTTC.

This clone was counted once. The CDR3 DNA is TGTGCCAGCACCGACAGGAGGAACACCGGGGAGCTGTTTTTT. Protein product: CASTDRRNTGELFF. V usage is TRBV2 and J usage is TRBJ2-2; maybe TRBD1 (6 bases). CDR1 and CDR2 (germline): SNHLY, FYNNEI. CDR3 length: 14 amino acids. V was pared by 7 bases and J by 1 base, with 10 bases between.

The chain uses TRBV19 and TRBJ2-3; TRBD1 is a possible D gene (6 bases). This CDR3 spans 16 amino acids. V dropped 6 bases and J dropped 2 bases, with 18 bases sitting between them. Germline CDR1 is LNHDA and CDR2 is SQIVND (reference sequence). CDR3 sequence reads: CASRPQTGTFTDTQYF. In DNA form, the CDR3 reads TGTGCCAGTAGGCCCCAGACAGGCACCTTCACAGATACGCAGTATTTT. The full variable domain, in which reference TRBV19 and TRBJ2-3 provide the parts outside the CDR3, is DGGITQSPKYLFRKEGQNVTLSCEQNLNHDAMYWYRQDPGQGLRLIYYSQIVNDFQKGDIAEGYSVSREKKESFPLTVTSAQKNPTAFYLCASRPQTGTFTDTQYFGPGTRLTVL.

This clone was observed a single time. Written as DNA, the CDR3 is TGCGCCAGCAGCTTGGCCGCAGGGGTACAAGAGACCCAGTACTTC. It translates to CASSLAAGVQETQYF. The chain recombines TRBV5-1 with TRBJ2-5, with a weak D call TRBD1 (6 bases). V lost 0 bases to trimming and J lost 2 bases, with 11 bases between them. The germline CDR1 and CDR2 sequences are SGHRS and YFSETQ. This CDR3 is 15 amino acids long.

This sequence joins TRBV3-1 (or the pseudogene TRBV3-2) and TRBJ2-5; D gene ambiguous. Trimming stripped 4 bases from V and 4 bases from J, with 10 bases between. This CDR3 is built from 13 residues. The V gene's germline CDR1 is LGHDT and CDR2 YNNKEL (reference sequence). As DNA, the CDR3 is TGTGCCAGCAGCCCCTCGGTTTCAGAGACCCAGTACTTC. The encoded protein is CASSPSVSETQYF.

The rearrangement uses TRBV3-1 (or the pseudogene TRBV3-2) and TRBJ2-1; 8 nucleotides match TRBD2. V shed 5 bases and J 13 bases; nucleotides not matched to a gene: 10. This CDR3 has 13 residues. From germline, CDR1 is LGHDT and CDR2 YNNKEL (reference sequence). CDR3 residues: CASSTTSGISQFF. The CDR3 DNA reads TGTGCCAGCAGCACCACTAGCGGAATATCCCAGTTCTTC.

As regards this clone: Additional DNA sequences in this sample encode the identical CDR3. This rearrangement joins TRBV9 to TRBJ2-2, with D unresolved. The CDR3 has 12 amino acids. The V end was cut by 5 bases, the J end by 5 bases, with 7 bases between. Germline CDR1 and CDR2: SGDLS and YYNGEE. CDR3 nucleotides: TGTGCCAGCAGTTCCCTTACCGGGGAGCTGTTTTTT. It specifies CASSSLTGELFF.

This sequence joins TRBV12-3 or TRBV12-4 and TRBJ2-3; the match to TRBD2 covers 8 bases. J gave up 6 bases and V 8 bases, and 7 bases lay outside the gene matches. The CDR3 sequence is 13 residues long. The CDR3, as DNA: TGTGCCAGCGCTTACCGACTAGCGGATACGCAGTATTTT. Amino acid sequence: CASAYRLADTQYF.